This T cell receptor (beta chain) was captured in a study of T cells in Graves' hyperthyroidism and ophthalmopathy. Findings and caveats of the study: Blood shared most expanded thyroid clonotypes above 0.001. A model of 13 V-J pairs discriminated ophthalmopathy from stable hyperthyroidism.

Diagnoses were established using clinical symptoms, serum thyroxine and TRAb, thyroid ultrasound and orbital computed tomography. This clonotype was observed many times. What it recognizes is unknown. The junction differs from germline at one of its ends, possibly a read error. Amplified regions were TCR beta CDR3 sequences from RNA transcripts. Initially, a first-round RT-PCR of the TCR CDR3 employed the HTBI primer set. TCRdb re-called the multiplex PCR reads with MiXCR, one entry per CDR3 protein. The sample contains about 99,000 distinct CDR3 sequences, approximately 48% of which appear only once. The source is a man between 40 and 49 years old with Graves' hyperthyroidism. The specimen was blood.

CDR3 sequence reads: CASSSRPGTGNLPLHF. The CDR3 coding sequence is TGTGCCAGCAGCTCCCGGCCCGGGACAGGGAATTTACCCCTCCACTTT. The J gene is TRBJ1-6, the V gene TRBV11-2, with 9 bases aligning to TRBD1. Germline assignment: CDR1 SGHAT and CDR2 FQNNGV. The CDR3 runs 16 residues.